This TCR beta chain was recorded in a study of cytomegalovirus exposure and HLA in healthy donors. Background on the study: T cells numbering around 180 million yielded around 120 million unique TCR beta sequences in an earlier analysis. General study results and limits: Testing in vitro showed a few CMV-associated chains specific for CMV antigens.

The PCR was carried out with 60 Vbeta primers and 13 Jbeta primers. The protocol was immunoSEQ multiplex PCR, while the TCRdb copy is restricted to in-frame clones and leaves out a portion. This table holds roughly 120,000 clones, roughly 80% found once. Comment on this clone: The antigen remains undetermined.

CDR1 is KGHSH, CDR2 LQKENI, per germline. Between the trimmed V and J ends, which lost 3 bases and 9 bases, there was a span of 15 bases. The CDR3 has 14 residues. This rearrangement joins TRBV18 to TRBJ2-1, with D possibly being TRBD1 (7 bases). The clonotype originates from a woman in her forties or fifties in good health and CMV-seropositive. The sequenced material came from PBMCs. Written as DNA, the CDR3 is TGTGCCAGCTCACCCTACGACAGGGAGGTTGAGCAGTTCTTC. It is translated as CASSPYDREVEQFF. Filled out from reference TRBV18 and TRBJ2-1, the complete variable domain reads NAGVMQNPRHLVRRRGQEARLRCSPMKGHSHVYWYRQLPEEGLKFMVYLQKENIIDESGMPKERFSAEFPKEGPSILRIQQVVRGDSAAYFCASSPYDREVEQFFGPGTRLTVL.